This T cell receptor beta chain was identified during a study of vaccination and CD4 T cells after COVID-19. Study overall: The study drew post-COVID samples a median around 100 days after diagnosis (range 35 to 161). Post-vaccination specimens were collected at a median of about 70 days following dose two (range 14 to 241). Cells were stimulated with overlapping spike peptides from SARS-CoV-2, HCoV-NL63, HCoV-OC43 and HCoV-229E. Control wells got either CEFX epitopes, HIV-1 Nef peptides, or no peptide at all.

Treatment noted: approximately 9-day PBMC culture with coronavirus spike peptide pools or control peptides (ViraFEST assay). The length of the CDR3 is 12 residues. V was pared by 7 bases and J by 5 bases, with 1 base of the junction left unmatched. Germline CDR1 reads ENHRY; CDR2 reads SYGVKD. This clonotype was found a few times. Antigen specificity is unknown. The Oncomine TCR Beta short-read assay was applied to DNA of cultured CD4+ T cells. MiXCR was run by TCRdb on the PCR reads, yielding one entry per CDR3 protein. This sample has about 13,000 distinct CDR3 sequences, with around 56% found just once.

The source is a human donor who had recovered from COVID-19. The chain joins TRBV10-3 to TRBJ2-5; 10 bases line up with TRBD1. Input material: CD4+ T cells from blood, cultured in vitro. This CDR3 reads CAIKGQGETQYF. As DNA, the CDR3 is TGTGCCATCAAGGGACAGGGGGAGACCCAGTACTTC.